This T cell receptor beta chain stems from a study of cytomegalovirus exposure and HLA in healthy donors. As concerns this clone: Its antigen is currently unknown.

Points from the study as a whole: Many donors shared some public TCRs, even though most TCR sequences were rare. In a later analysis, CMV-associated beta chains were mostly HLA-associated, it appeared.

The V end lost 4 bases, the J end lost 5 bases, and 21 bases lay between the germline ends. The CDR3 loop spans 16 amino acids. A multiplex PCR was run with 60 Vbeta primers and 13 Jbeta primers. TCRdb's table, derived via immunoSEQ multiplex PCR, lists solely in-frame clones and lacks some. Altogether 150,000 to 200,000 clones are present, around four fifths being singletons, with the ten largest covering about 0.8%. Sequenced material: PBMCs. The clonotype originates from a woman younger than 30 in good health and CMV-seronegative. V gene TRBV5-3 combines with J gene TRBJ2-5; D possibly corresponds to TRBD2 (5 bases). TRBV5-3 carries the ORF label, with uncertain function. The CDR3 region is CARSARSDPRRETQYF. CDR3 DNA: TGTGCCAGAAGCGCTAGATCAGACCCACGGAGGGAGACCCAGTACTTC.